A selection of T cell receptor beta chains follows, all from one sample in a study of T-cell memory formation after mild COVID-19. MiXCR was run by TCRdb on the 5' RACE reads, yielding one entry per CDR3 protein. The sample lists 55,000 to 75,000 distinct CDR3 sequences, about a quarter occurring once. Sequencing was carried out using PBMCs or a T cell subset sorted from them (not recorded which). The receptors shown here come from a man between 18 and 35 years old who had mild COVID-19 (a few samples of this study predate the infection). Cell type and time point are not known. The CDR3 runs from the conserved cysteine through the conserved F or W. A D gene is named only where the DNA matches it firmly. Rows may omit the clone size; those that give it use once, few, many or a size class.

v_call: TRBV5-1
d_call: TRBD1
clone_size: -
j_call: TRBJ2-2
cdr3_aa: CASSPQGTGYTGELFF
cdr3_nt: TGTGCCAGCAGCCCTCAGGGGACAGGGTACACCGGGGAGCTGTTTTTT

v_call: TRBV18
d_call: -
clone_size: -
j_call: TRBJ1-1
cdr3_aa: CASSPPGPKGGSEAFF
cdr3_nt: TGTGCCAGCTCGCCCCCGGGACCGAAGGGAGGGTCTGAAGCTTTCTTT

v_call: TRBV2
d_call: TRBD1
clone_size: -
j_call: TRBJ2-7
cdr3_aa: CASSEDRNEQYF
cdr3_nt: TGTGCCAGCAGTGAGGACAGGAACGAGCAGTACTTC

v_call: TRBV7-9
d_call: -
clone_size: few
j_call: TRBJ2-5
cdr3_aa: CASRDLILRRGMETQYF
cdr3_nt: TGTGCCAGCAGAGACCTGATACTGAGACGGGGAATGGAGACCCAGTACTTC

v_call: TRBV9
d_call: TRBD2
clone_size: few
j_call: TRBJ2-2
cdr3_aa: CASSPRLAETLNTGELFF
cdr3_nt: TGTGCCAGCAGCCCTAGGCTAGCGGAGACACTAAACACCGGGGAGCTGTTTTTT

v_call: TRBV20-1
d_call: TRBD2
clone_size: few
j_call: TRBJ2-5
cdr3_aa: CSARGSGVQETQYF
cdr3_nt: TGCAGTGCTAGAGGAAGCGGGGTTCAAGAGACCCAGTACTTC

v_call: TRBV12-3/TRBV12-4
d_call: -
clone_size: -
j_call: TRBJ2-1
cdr3_aa: CASSFVANEQFF
cdr3_nt: TGTGCCAGCAGTTTTGTAGCAAATGAGCAGTTCTTC

v_call: TRBV28
d_call: -
clone_size: -
j_call: TRBJ1-6
cdr3_aa: CASVQTFYSPLHF
cdr3_nt: TGTGCCAGTGTACAGACCTTTTATTCACCCCTCCACTTT

v_call: TRBV19
d_call: -
clone_size: -
j_call: TRBJ2-1
cdr3_aa: CASSTSVEQFF
cdr3_nt: TGTGCCAGTAGTACTAGCGTTGAGCAGTTCTTC

v_call: TRBV11-2
d_call: -
clone_size: many
j_call: TRBJ1-4
cdr3_aa: CASSFQGRSNEKLFF
cdr3_nt: TGTGCCAGCAGCTTTCAGGGGAGGTCGAATGAAAAACTGTTTTTT

v_call: TRBV19
d_call: -
clone_size: few
j_call: TRBJ1-5
cdr3_aa: CASTTPAGNQPQHF
cdr3_nt: TGTGCCAGTACCACGCCGGCGGGCAATCAGCCCCAGCATTTT

v_call: TRBV7-9
d_call: TRBD1
clone_size: few
j_call: TRBJ1-5
cdr3_aa: CASSLGQGAYNQPQHF
cdr3_nt: TGTGCCAGCAGCTTAGGACAGGGGGCGTACAATCAGCCCCAGCATTTT

v_call: TRBV4-1
d_call: TRBD1
clone_size: few
j_call: TRBJ2-7
cdr3_aa: CASSPLGTGAAYEQYF
cdr3_nt: TGCGCCAGCAGCCCGCTCGGGACAGGGGCGGCCTACGAGCAGTACTTC

v_call: TRBV18
d_call: -
clone_size: -
j_call: TRBJ2-6
cdr3_aa: CASSPYALVVISGANVLTF
cdr3_nt: TGTGCCAGCTCACCCTACGCCCTGGTCGTTATCTCTGGGGCCAACGTCCTGACTTTC

v_call: TRBV5-1
d_call: -
clone_size: -
j_call: TRBJ2-2
cdr3_aa: CASSLAGGAGELFF
cdr3_nt: TGCGCCAGCAGCTTGGCTGGGGGCGCCGGGGAGCTGTTTTTT

v_call: TRBV7-2
d_call: -
clone_size: few
j_call: TRBJ1-2
cdr3_aa: CASSRVTASDTF
cdr3_nt: TGTGCCAGCAGCCGAGTGACGGCGTCGGACACCTTC